These T cell receptor beta chains were read from a single sample in a study of T cell responses to AZD1222 COVID-19 vaccine. Produced via immunoSEQ multiplex PCR; TCRdb's table is partial and in-frame only. The data show about 96,000 clones, almost 90% seen once. The specimen was peripheral blood, collected on day 0 of AZD1222 vaccination. The receptor set was obtained from an adult in good health. Both conserved end residues are part of each CDR3. Fields, in order: clone size, D gene, V gene, J gene, CDR3 DNA, CDR3 protein. The D gene is left open where the match is weak. Some rows mark clone size as missing; the rest say once, few, many or name a class of expanded clone.

abundance: -
d_gene: TRBD1
v_gene: TRBV11-2
j_gene: TRBJ2-1
CDR3nt: TGTGCCAGCAGCTTAATTGGTCCAGCGGTGGGACAGGATTACAATGAGCAGTTCTTC
CDR3aa: CASSLIGPAVGQDYNEQFF

abundance: -
d_gene: TRBD2
v_gene: TRBV6-2/TRBV6-3
j_gene: TRBJ2-7
CDR3nt: TGTGCCAGCAGTTCGAGGACTAGCGGGCCCGGCGAGCAGTACTTC
CDR3aa: CASSSRTSGPGEQYF

abundance: -
d_gene: TRBD2
v_gene: TRBV5-4
j_gene: TRBJ2-3
CDR3nt: TGTGCCAGCAGCTTGGGGGGACTAGCGGGAGGGCCCACAGATACGCAGTATTTT
CDR3aa: CASSLGGLAGGPTDTQYF

abundance: -
d_gene: -
v_gene: TRBV21-1
j_gene: TRBJ1-2
CDR3nt: TGTGCCAGCAGCAATGGGACCCCCCGTGGCTACACCTTC
CDR3aa: CASSNGTPRGYTF

abundance: -
d_gene: -
v_gene: TRBV19
j_gene: TRBJ2-5
CDR3nt: TGTGCCAGTAGCCCCGGGCAGGCCCTGGGATCCCAGTACTTC
CDR3aa: CASSPGQALGSQYF

abundance: -
d_gene: -
v_gene: TRBV28
j_gene: TRBJ1-2
CDR3nt: TGTGCCAGCGGCGGGCAGGGCAATCCACTCTATGGCTACACCTTC
CDR3aa: CASGGQGNPLYGYTF

abundance: -
d_gene: -
v_gene: TRBV28
j_gene: TRBJ2-7
CDR3nt: TGTGCCAGCAGTTGGCAGGTTACCTACGAGCAGTACTTC
CDR3aa: CASSWQVTYEQYF

abundance: -
d_gene: TRBD1
v_gene: TRBV28
j_gene: TRBJ1-3
CDR3nt: TGTGCCAGCAGTTTGGACCCGACAGGGGTCGGTGGAAACACCATATATTTT
CDR3aa: CASSLDPTGVGGNTIYF

abundance: -
d_gene: -
v_gene: TRBV19
j_gene: TRBJ2-5
CDR3nt: TGTGCCAGTAGTATAGGGTCGGGGGGCTCGGAGACCCAGTACTTC
CDR3aa: CASSIGSGGSETQYF

abundance: -
d_gene: -
v_gene: TRBV19
j_gene: TRBJ1-1
CDR3nt: TGTGCCAGTACCCCGCGGGGGGAACTGAACACTGAAGCTTTCTTT
CDR3aa: CASTPRGELNTEAFF

abundance: -
d_gene: -
v_gene: TRBV7-8
j_gene: TRBJ2-3
CDR3nt: TGTGCCAGCAGCTTACGTCAGCCCAGCGGGAGCACAGATACGCAGTATTTT
CDR3aa: CASSLRQPSGSTDTQYF

abundance: -
d_gene: TRBD1
v_gene: TRBV5-3
j_gene: TRBJ1-4
CDR3nt: TGTGCCAGAAGCTTCCAGGGACAGGAAAAACTGTTTTTT
CDR3aa: CARSFQGQEKLFF

abundance: -
d_gene: -
v_gene: TRBV6-5
j_gene: TRBJ2-7
CDR3nt: TGTGCCAGCAGATCCGGGACACTCCACGAGCAGTACTTC
CDR3aa: CASRSGTLHEQYF

abundance: -
d_gene: -
v_gene: TRBV28
j_gene: TRBJ1-5
CDR3nt: TGTGCCAGCAGCCGCAGACGGTTCGATCAGCCCCAGCATTTT
CDR3aa: CASSRRRFDQPQHF

abundance: -
d_gene: -
v_gene: TRBV5-1
j_gene: TRBJ1-1
CDR3nt: TGCGCCAGCAGCTTGGGGGCGGCGAACACTGAAGCTTTCTTT
CDR3aa: CASSLGAANTEAFF

abundance: -
d_gene: TRBD2
v_gene: TRBV6-5
j_gene: TRBJ2-7
CDR3nt: TGTGCCAGCAGCCCGGGACTAGCGGAGAACTACGAGCAGTACTTC
CDR3aa: CASSPGLAENYEQYF

abundance: -
d_gene: -
v_gene: TRBV7-8
j_gene: TRBJ1-2
CDR3nt: TGTGCCAGCAGCCCCACGGGAGGCGATAACTATGGCTACACCTTC
CDR3aa: CASSPTGGDNYGYTF

abundance: -
d_gene: TRBD1
v_gene: TRBV28
j_gene: TRBJ1-4
CDR3nt: TGTGCCAGCAGAAGACAGGGTGCAGGTAGACGAGACGAAAAACTGTTTTTT
CDR3aa: CASRRQGAGRRDEKLFF

abundance: -
d_gene: -
v_gene: TRBV7-9
j_gene: TRBJ2-3
CDR3nt: TGTGCCAGCAGCCCAGGACTCAACACAGATACGCAGTATTTT
CDR3aa: CASSPGLNTDTQYF

abundance: -
d_gene: TRBD2
v_gene: TRBV30
j_gene: TRBJ2-7
CDR3nt: TGTGCCTGGAGCCTGGGACTAGCGGGAGTCTACGAGCAGTACTTC
CDR3aa: CAWSLGLAGVYEQYF

abundance: -
d_gene: -
v_gene: TRBV5-5
j_gene: TRBJ2-3
CDR3nt: TGTGCCAGCAGCTTGGCAATCCTAGGTTCCATAGATACGCAGTATTTT
CDR3aa: CASSLAILGSIDTQYF

abundance: -
d_gene: -
v_gene: TRBV6-5
j_gene: TRBJ1-4
CDR3nt: TGTGCCAGCAGTTCCTTAAATGAAAAACTGTTTTTT
CDR3aa: CASSSLNEKLFF

abundance: -
d_gene: -
v_gene: TRBV27
j_gene: TRBJ1-2
CDR3nt: TGTGCCAGCAAACGGGGTGGGGATGAGGGTGGCTACACCTTC
CDR3aa: CASKRGGDEGGYTF

abundance: -
d_gene: -
v_gene: TRBV4-3
j_gene: TRBJ2-1
CDR3nt: TGCGCCAGCAGCCAAGATACCGGGGGGCAGTTCTTC
CDR3aa: CASSQDTGGQFF

abundance: -
d_gene: -
v_gene: TRBV4-2
j_gene: TRBJ1-3
CDR3nt: TGTGCCAGCAGCCAAGATACGAGCGGAAACACCATATATTTT
CDR3aa: CASSQDTSGNTIYF

abundance: once
d_gene: -
v_gene: TRBV18
j_gene: TRBJ1-3
CDR3nt: TGTGCCAGCTCACCACTCGGACCCACTGGAAACACCATATATTTT
CDR3aa: CASSPLGPTGNTIYF

abundance: -
d_gene: TRBD2
v_gene: TRBV6-5
j_gene: TRBJ2-3
CDR3nt: TGTGCCAGCAGTTACTCAGGACTAGCGAGCACAGATACGCAGTATTTT
CDR3aa: CASSYSGLASTDTQYF

abundance: -
d_gene: TRBD1
v_gene: TRBV7-8
j_gene: TRBJ2-2
CDR3nt: TGTGCCAGCAGCTACGTTATCCTACCCCGACAGGGAAATCGCGGCACCGGGGAGCTGTTTTTT
CDR3aa: CASSYVILPRQGNRGTGELFF

abundance: -
d_gene: -
v_gene: TRBV28
j_gene: TRBJ2-1
CDR3nt: TGTGCCAGCAGTTATAACAGGCGCCCCAATGAGCAGTTCTTC
CDR3aa: CASSYNRRPNEQFF

abundance: -
d_gene: -
v_gene: TRBV5-8
j_gene: TRBJ2-7
CDR3nt: TGTGCCAGCAGCTTGCGACAGGCCTACTCCTACGAGCAGTACTTC
CDR3aa: CASSLRQAYSYEQYF

abundance: -
d_gene: -
v_gene: TRBV6-5
j_gene: TRBJ1-1
CDR3nt: TGTGCCAGTCGAAAGGGTGTAACTGAAGCTTTCTTT
CDR3aa: CASRKGVTEAFF